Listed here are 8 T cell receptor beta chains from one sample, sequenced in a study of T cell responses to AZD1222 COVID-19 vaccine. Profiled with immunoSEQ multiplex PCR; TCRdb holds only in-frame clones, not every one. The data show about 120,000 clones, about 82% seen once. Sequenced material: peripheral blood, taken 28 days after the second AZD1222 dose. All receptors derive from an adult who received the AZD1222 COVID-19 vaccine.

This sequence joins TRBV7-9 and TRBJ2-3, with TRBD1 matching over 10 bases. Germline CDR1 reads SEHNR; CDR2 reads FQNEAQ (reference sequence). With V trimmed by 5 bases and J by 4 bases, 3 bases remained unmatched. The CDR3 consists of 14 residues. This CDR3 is CASSPGQGADTQYF. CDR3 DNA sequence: TGTGCCAGCAGCCCCGGACAGGGGGCAGATACGCAGTATTTT.

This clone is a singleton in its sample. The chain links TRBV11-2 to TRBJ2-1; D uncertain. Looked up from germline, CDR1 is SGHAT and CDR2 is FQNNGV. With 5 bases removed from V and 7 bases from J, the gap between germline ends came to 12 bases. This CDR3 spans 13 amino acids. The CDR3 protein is CASSLGFNNEQFF. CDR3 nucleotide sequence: TGTGCCAGCAGCCTCGGCTTTAATAATGAGCAGTTCTTC.

The DNA of the CDR3 is TGTGCCAGCAGCGCCACAGGGTTTGGCTCTGGAAACACCATATATTTT. Its translation is CASSATGFGSGNTIYF. The rearrangement uses TRBV9 and TRBJ1-3; possibly TRBD1 for D (6 bases). V was trimmed by 3 bases and J by 0 bases, leaving 13 bases between them. The length of the CDR3 is 16 residues. Germline CDR1 reads SGDLS; CDR2 reads YYNGEE.

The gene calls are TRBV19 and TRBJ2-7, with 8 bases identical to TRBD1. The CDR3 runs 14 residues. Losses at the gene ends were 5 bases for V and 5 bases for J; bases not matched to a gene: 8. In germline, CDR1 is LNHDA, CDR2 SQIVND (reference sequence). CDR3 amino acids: CASSWRPGGNEQYF. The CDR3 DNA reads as TGTGCCAGTAGTTGGAGGCCAGGGGGCAACGAGCAGTACTTC.

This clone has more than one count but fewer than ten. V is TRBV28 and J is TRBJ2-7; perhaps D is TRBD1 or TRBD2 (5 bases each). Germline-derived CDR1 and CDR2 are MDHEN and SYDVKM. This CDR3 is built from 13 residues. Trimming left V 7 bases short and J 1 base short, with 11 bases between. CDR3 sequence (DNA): TGTGCCAGCACCGGGACGGCTTCCTACGAGCAGTACTTC. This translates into CASTGTASYEQYF.

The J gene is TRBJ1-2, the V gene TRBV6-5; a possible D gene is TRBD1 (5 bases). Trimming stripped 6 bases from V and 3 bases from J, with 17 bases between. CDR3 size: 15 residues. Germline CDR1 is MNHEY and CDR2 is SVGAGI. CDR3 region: CASREGPQIYYGYTF. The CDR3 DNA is TGTGCCAGCAGGGAGGGGCCCCAGATTTACTATGGCTACACCTTC.

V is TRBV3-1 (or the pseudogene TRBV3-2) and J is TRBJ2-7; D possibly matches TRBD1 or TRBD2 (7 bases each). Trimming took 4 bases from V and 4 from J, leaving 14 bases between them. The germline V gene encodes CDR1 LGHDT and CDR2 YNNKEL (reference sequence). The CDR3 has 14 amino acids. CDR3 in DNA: TGTGCCAGCAGCCGGGACAGCGGGAAATACGAGCAGTACTTC. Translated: CASSRDSGKYEQYF.

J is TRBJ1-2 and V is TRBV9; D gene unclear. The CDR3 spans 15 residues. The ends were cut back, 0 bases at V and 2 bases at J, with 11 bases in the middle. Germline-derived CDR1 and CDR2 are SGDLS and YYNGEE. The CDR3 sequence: CASSVAGSQNYGYTF. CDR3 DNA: TGTGCCAGCAGCGTAGCGGGTTCACAGAACTATGGCTACACCTTC. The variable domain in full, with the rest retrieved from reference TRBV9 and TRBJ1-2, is DSGVTQTPKHLITATGQRVTLRCSPRSGDLSVYWYQQSLDQGLQFLIQYYNGEERAKGNILERFSAQQFPDLHSELNLSSLELGDSALYFCASSVAGSQNYGYTFGSGTRLTVV.